This T cell receptor (beta chain) is drawn from a study of control samples from healthy donors and cancer patients (dated by TCRdb to the early 2020s). About this clone: There is no known antigen for this receptor. Base qualities are not recorded, but no much larger clone differs from it by a single base.

The library was generated by the immunoSEQ multiplex PCR assay. TCRdb stores this immuneACCESS table with in-frame sequences only. Part of the clones is absent; in the studies checked, under half of the shortfall reflects unresolved V genes, and no reason is known for the rest. The sample profile shows about 120,000 clones; roughly 87% of them were found once. The ten top clones hold more than 6.5% of the sample. The CDR3 measures 14 amino acids from cysteine to phenylalanine. Here the CDR3 DNA is all that survives: 42 bases in frame from base 1. The germline V gene encodes CDR1 KGHSH and CDR2 LQKENI. Relative to germline, V is missing 4 bases and J is missing 4 bases, with 4 bases of the junction outside any gene match.

The sequence came from a man aged 40-49 years in good health. In this chain, TRBV18 is recombined with TRBJ1-3; the junction holds 7 bases that match TRBD1. Sequences were obtained from blood. The DNA sequence reads TGTGCCAGCTCACAAGACAGGGAAGGAAACACCATATATTTT. The resulting protein is CASSQDREGNTIYF.